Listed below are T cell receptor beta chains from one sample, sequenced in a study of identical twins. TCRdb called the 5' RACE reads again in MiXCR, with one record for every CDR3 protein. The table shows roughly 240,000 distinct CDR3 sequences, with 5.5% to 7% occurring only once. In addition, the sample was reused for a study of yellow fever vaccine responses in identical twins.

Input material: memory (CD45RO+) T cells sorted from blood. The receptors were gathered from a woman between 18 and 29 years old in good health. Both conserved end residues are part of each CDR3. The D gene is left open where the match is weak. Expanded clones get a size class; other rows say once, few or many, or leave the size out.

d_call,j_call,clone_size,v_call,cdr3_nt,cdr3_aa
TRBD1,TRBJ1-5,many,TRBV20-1,TGCAGTGCGGCTGGACAGGGGAATCAGCCCCAGCATTTT,CSAAGQGNQPQHF
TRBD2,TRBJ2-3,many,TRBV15,TGTGCCACCAGCAGCGTAGCGGGAACTGGGGGGTATACGCAGTATTTT,CATSSVAGTGGYTQYF
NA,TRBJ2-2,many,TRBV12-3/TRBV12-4,TGTGCCAGCCGATTCGGGGAGCACACCGGGGAGCTGTTTTTT,CASRFGEHTGELFF
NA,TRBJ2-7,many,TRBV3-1,TGTGCCAGCAGCCAAGATTGGGCGGGGATCTACGAGCAGTACTTC,CASSQDWAGIYEQYF
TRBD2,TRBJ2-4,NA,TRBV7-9,TGTGCCAGCAGCTTATTTCGCGGGGGGGCAGCCAAAAACATTCAGTACTTC,CASSLFRGGAAKNIQYF
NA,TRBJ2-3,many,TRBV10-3,TGTGCCATCAGTGAAGGTGGGGGGGGCAGGACAGATACGCAGTATTTT,CAISEGGGGRTDTQYF
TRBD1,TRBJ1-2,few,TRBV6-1,TGTGCCAGCAGGGACAGGAAGACAGCTAACTATGGCTACACCTTC,CASRDRKTANYGYTF
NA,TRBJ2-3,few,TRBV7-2,TGTGCCAGCAGCTTATTTCCTACCACAGATACGCAGTATTTT,CASSLFPTTDTQYF
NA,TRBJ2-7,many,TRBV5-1,TGCGCCAGCAGCGTGGATATTGGACCCTACGAGCAGTACTTC,CASSVDIGPYEQYF
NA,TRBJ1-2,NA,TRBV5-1,TGCGCCAGCAGCTTGGGGCCAGGCGGCGGCTATGGCTACACCTTC,CASSLGPGGGYGYTF
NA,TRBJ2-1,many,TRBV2,TGTGCCAGCAGTGAGGTGCTAGCGTACAATGAGCAGTTCTTC,CASSEVLAYNEQFF
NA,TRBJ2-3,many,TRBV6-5,TGTGCCAGCAGTTACGGTAGCGTCACTAGCACAGATACGCAGTATTTT,CASSYGSVTSTDTQYF
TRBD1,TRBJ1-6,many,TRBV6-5,TGTGCCAGCGGGCCGGGACAGGCCTATAATTCACCCCTCCACTTT,CASGPGQAYNSPLHF
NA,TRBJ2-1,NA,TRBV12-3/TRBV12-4,TGTGCCAGCCAGTTAGGGGTTAGGGTGAATGAGCAGTTCTTC,CASQLGVRVNEQFF
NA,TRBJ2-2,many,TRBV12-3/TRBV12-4,TGTGCCAGCAGTTCTGGCAGGACTAACACCGGGGAGCTGTTTTTT,CASSSGRTNTGELFF
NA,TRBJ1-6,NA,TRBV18,TGTGCCAGCTCACCACAGGGTTCCGGCAGTAATTCACCCCTCCACTTT,CASSPQGSGSNSPLHF
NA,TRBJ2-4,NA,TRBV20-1,TGCAGTGCTAGGGAGACCCAGGCCAAAAACATTCAGTACTTC,CSARETQAKNIQYF
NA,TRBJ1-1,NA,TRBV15,TGTGCCACCAGCATCATGAACACTGAAGCTTTCTTT,CATSIMNTEAFF
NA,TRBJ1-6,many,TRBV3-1,TGTGCCAGCAGCCAAGCCCAGGGGCGGCGTAATTCACCCCTCCACTTT,CASSQAQGRRNSPLHF
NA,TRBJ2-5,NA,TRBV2,TGTGCCAGCAGTGAAGTTGTAGCGGAACCTCAAGAGACCCAGTACTTC,CASSEVVAEPQETQYF
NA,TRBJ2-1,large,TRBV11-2,TGTGCCAGCAGCTCCTATGAATCCCCCTACAATGAGCAGTTCTTC,CASSSYESPYNEQFF
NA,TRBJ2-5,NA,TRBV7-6,TGTGCCAGCAGCTTATTTGGTCAGCCCGGTGAGACCCAGTACTTC,CASSLFGQPGETQYF
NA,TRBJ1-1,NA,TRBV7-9,TGTGCCAGCAGCAAGGACAGCGGAGACACTGAAGCTTTCTTT,CASSKDSGDTEAFF
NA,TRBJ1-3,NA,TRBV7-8,TGTGCCAGCAGCCCGGCCCTGGACGCAGCCTACTCTGGAAACACCATATATTTT,CASSPALDAAYSGNTIYF
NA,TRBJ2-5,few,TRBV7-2,TGTGCCAGCAGCTTAGCGGGAGTACTTTCAGAGACCCAGTACTTC,CASSLAGVLSETQYF
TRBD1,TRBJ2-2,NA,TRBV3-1,TGTGCCAGCAGGAGGACAGGGACCGACGGGGAGCTGTTTTTT,CASRRTGTDGELFF
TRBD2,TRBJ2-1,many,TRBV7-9,TGTGCCAGCAGCCCAGAAGGCGGGGGGGTCGACAATGAGCAGTTCTTC,CASSPEGGGVDNEQFF
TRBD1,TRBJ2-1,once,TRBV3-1,TGTGCCTGCAGCCAAGAACGCCCGGGACAGACAATCTACAATGAGCAGTTCTTC,CACSQERPGQTIYNEQFF
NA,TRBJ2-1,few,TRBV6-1,TGTGCCAGCAGCCAGCTCCTAGGGGACGGATGGAATGAGCAGTTCTTC,CASSQLLGDGWNEQFF
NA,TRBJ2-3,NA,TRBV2,TGTGCCAGCAGTGCCTGGAGCACAGATACGCAGTATTTT,CASSAWSTDTQYF
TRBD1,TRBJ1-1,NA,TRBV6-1,TGTGCCAGCAGGGGACAGGGGAGGACTGAAGCTTTCTTT,CASRGQGRTEAFF
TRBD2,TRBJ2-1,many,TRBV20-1,TGCAGTGCTAACAAAGCGGGGGGAGCCTACAATGAGCAGTTCTTC,CSANKAGGAYNEQFF